Listed below are T cell receptor beta chains from one sample, sequenced in a study of blood T cell repertoires in COVID-19. The protocol was immunoSEQ multiplex PCR, while the TCRdb copy is restricted to in-frame clones and leaves out a portion. The sample lists more than 350,000 clones; around 89% were seen once. What was sequenced was peripheral blood. The source is a woman in her thirties with COVID-19, enrolled during active disease. Both conserved end residues are part of each CDR3. D genes are given only for firm matches.

v_call: TRBV20-1; d_call: TRBD2; j_call: TRBJ2-3; cdr3_aa: CSASSGRGTDTQYF
v_call: TRBV6-5; d_call: TRBD1; j_call: TRBJ2-1; cdr3_aa: CASTSGTGGYNEQFF
v_call: TRBV19; d_call: -; j_call: TRBJ1-2; cdr3_aa: CASSQEGAPINYGYTF
v_call: TRBV30; d_call: TRBD1; j_call: TRBJ2-2; cdr3_aa: CAWRSADRRDTGELFF
v_call: TRBV19; d_call: -; j_call: TRBJ2-1; cdr3_aa: CASSIFQRGLRQGNEQFF
v_call: TRBV28; d_call: TRBD1; j_call: TRBJ1-1; cdr3_aa: CASSESRDRDDTEAFF
v_call: TRBV29-1; d_call: -; j_call: TRBJ2-1; cdr3_aa: CSVGREGPYNEQFF
v_call: TRBV19; d_call: -; j_call: TRBJ2-5; cdr3_aa: CASSPGLQETQYF
v_call: TRBV7-9; d_call: -; j_call: TRBJ1-2; cdr3_aa: CASSLGVVYGYTF
v_call: TRBV19; d_call: TRBD2; j_call: TRBJ2-3; cdr3_aa: CASRPGGTQDTQYF
v_call: TRBV29-1; d_call: TRBD1; j_call: TRBJ2-3; cdr3_aa: CSVKWTGVARTDTQYF
v_call: TRBV10-2; d_call: -; j_call: TRBJ1-1; cdr3_aa: CASSDRDSLNTEAFF
v_call: TRBV30; d_call: TRBD2; j_call: TRBJ2-1; cdr3_aa: CAWSPGLAGGNEQFF
v_call: TRBV3-1/TRBV3-2; d_call: -; j_call: TRBJ1-1; cdr3_aa: CASSKDPPFSGGSTEAFF
v_call: TRBV4-3; d_call: -; j_call: TRBJ1-1; cdr3_aa: CASSQESCSEAFF
v_call: TRBV6-5; d_call: -; j_call: TRBJ1-2; cdr3_aa: CASSSLVWSRNGYTF
v_call: TRBV11-3; d_call: -; j_call: TRBJ1-1; cdr3_aa: CASSQLPNTEAFF
v_call: TRBV10-1; d_call: TRBD2; j_call: TRBJ2-2; cdr3_aa: CASSENLAGTGELFF
v_call: TRBV2; d_call: TRBD1; j_call: TRBJ1-2; cdr3_aa: CASHRQGYYGYTF
v_call: TRBV9; d_call: -; j_call: TRBJ1-2; cdr3_aa: CASSATGNYGYTF
v_call: TRBV19; d_call: -; j_call: TRBJ1-5; cdr3_aa: CASTMRGSQPQHF
v_call: TRBV5-4; d_call: -; j_call: TRBJ1-5; cdr3_aa: CASSAGPFNQPQHF
v_call: TRBV5-1; d_call: TRBD1; j_call: TRBJ2-5; cdr3_aa: CASSLQGQGGSETQYF
v_call: TRBV5-4; d_call: TRBD1; j_call: TRBJ2-3; cdr3_aa: CASSYGTVGF
v_call: TRBV19; d_call: -; j_call: TRBJ2-1; cdr3_aa: CASSITGSSYNEQFF
v_call: TRBV18; d_call: -; j_call: TRBJ1-5; cdr3_aa: CASSQQGNQPQHF
v_call: TRBV27; d_call: -; j_call: TRBJ1-2; cdr3_aa: CASSLWGGINYGYTF
v_call: TRBV2; d_call: TRBD2; j_call: TRBJ2-1; cdr3_aa: CASSEQGGRALNEQFF
v_call: TRBV19; d_call: TRBD2; j_call: TRBJ2-5; cdr3_aa: CASSIELAARQETQYF
v_call: TRBV4-2; d_call: TRBD1; j_call: TRBJ1-2; cdr3_aa: CASSQETGAGYTF